These T cell receptor beta chains were read from a single sample in a study of CD8 T cells in ankylosing spondylitis. TCRdb re-called the 5' RACE reads through MiXCR, storing one row per CDR3 protein. This sample has around 340,000 distinct CDR3 sequences, with 20% to 25% found just once. Specimen: blood, either unsorted or a sorted T cell fraction (not recorded which). The receptors were gathered from a male donor with ankylosing spondylitis or in good health (not recorded which). Each CDR3 is given with its conserved first and last residue. The D gene is left open where the match is weak. Clone size, where shown, is once, few, many, or a class for clones that have expanded.

>TRBJ2-1|TRBV15|14|TRBD1|few
TGTGCCACCAGCTGGGGACAGGGGGTCAATGAGCAGTTCTTC
CATSWGQGVNEQFF
>TRBJ1-5|TRBV18|14|NA|few
TGTGCCAGCTCACCATTGGGCCGGGAGGGGCCCCAGCATTTT
CASSPLGREGPQHF
>TRBJ2-7|TRBV20-1|16|TRBD2|few
TGCAGTGCTAGAGATCGAAAGACTAGCGAGACCTACGAGCAGTACTTC
CSARDRKTSETYEQYF
>TRBJ2-5|TRBV29-1|14|TRBD1|few
TGCAGCGTTGCCGGGACAGGGGAGGAAGAGACCCAGTACTTC
CSVAGTGEEETQYF
>TRBJ2-2|TRBV3-1|17|NA|few
TGTGCCAGCAGCCAAGTTGGGTCTTCCCTGAACACCGGGGAGCTGTTTTTT
CASSQVGSSLNTGELFF
>TRBJ2-3|TRBV12-3/TRBV12-4|15|NA|many
TGTGCCAGCAGTTTAAGCAGGACTTCCACAGATACGCAGTATTTT
CASSLSRTSTDTQYF
>TRBJ2-2|TRBV3-1|17|NA|NA
TGTGCCAGCAGCCAAGTTGGGGGGCGCGCGAACACCGGGGAGCTGTTTTTT
CASSQVGGRANTGELFF
>TRBJ1-4|TRBV10-3|14|NA|NA
TGTGCCATCAGTGAGTCGGCGGGCGGTGAAAAACTGTTTTTT
CAISESAGGEKLFF
>TRBJ2-6|TRBV7-3|18|NA|NA
TGTGCCAGCAGCTTAAGGCAACAGGACTTCTCTGGGGCCAACGTCCTGACTTTC
CASSLRQQDFSGANVLTF
>TRBJ2-2|TRBV7-9|17|NA|few
TGTGCCAGCAGCTTAGGCCTGGGGCCCTCGAACACCGGGGAGCTGTTTTTT
CASSLGLGPSNTGELFF
>TRBJ1-5|TRBV6-1|16|NA|few
TGTGCCAGCAGTGAAGAGCGCGTCAGACGGAATCAGCCCCAGCATTTT
CASSEERVRRNQPQHF
>TRBJ2-3|TRBV29-1|17|TRBD2|many
TGCAGCGCGACCCGCCGTTCACTAGCGGACATCACAGATACGCAGTATTTT
CSATRRSLADITDTQYF
>TRBJ2-7|TRBV7-9|14|TRBD1|NA
TGTGCCAGCAGCGACCGACAGGGGGTCGGGGAGCAGTACTTC
CASSDRQGVGEQYF
>TRBJ2-1|TRBV18|22|TRBD2|NA
TGTGCCAGCTCACGACCGATACGGGGACGGCCTCTAGCGGATAGCTCCTACAATGAGCAGTTCTTC
CASSRPIRGRPLADSSYNEQFF
>TRBJ2-7|TRBV5-1|16|NA|NA
TGCGCCAGCAGCCTCGAGGCGGGACAGCACTCCTACGAGCAGTACTTC
CASSLEAGQHSYEQYF
>TRBJ2-5|TRBV6-6|12|NA|NA
TGTGCCAGCACCGTAATTGGGGAGACCCAGTACTTC
CASTVIGETQYF
>TRBJ2-3|TRBV10-3|16|TRBD2|few
TGTGCCATCAGTGAGTCCGCGACTAGCGGGGAGGATACGCAGTATTTT
CAISESATSGEDTQYF
>TRBJ2-1|TRBV23-1|15|NA|NA
TGCGCCAGCAGTCTTAGAGTGTTCCCCTACAATGAGCAGTTCTTC
CASSLRVFPYNEQFF
>TRBJ2-1|TRBV12-3/TRBV12-4|13|NA|NA
TGTGCCAGCACCGACGGACTGTTGGATGAGCAGTTCTTC
CASTDGLLDEQFF
>TRBJ2-7|TRBV24-1|15|NA|NA
TGTGCCACCAGTGATAAAGACAGGAGCTCCTACGAGCAGTACTTC
CATSDKDRSSYEQYF
>TRBJ2-1|TRBV6-1|16|TRBD2|NA
TGTGCCAGCAGTCCCCCGGAGGGCTGGGCGGGGGATGAGCAGTTCTTC
CASSPPEGWAGDEQFF
>TRBJ2-5|TRBV10-3|16|TRBD2|NA
TGTGCCATCAGTGTGGGACTAGCGGGACTCCAAGAGACCCAGTACTTC
CAISVGLAGLQETQYF
>TRBJ1-1|TRBV3-1|13|NA|few
TGTGCCAGCAGCCCGGGAAAGAACACTGAAGCTTTCTTT
CASSPGKNTEAFF
>TRBJ2-5|TRBV5-6|15|NA|NA
TGTGCCAGCAGCAGCGGCCACGCAATCCAAGAGACCCAGTACTTC
CASSSGHAIQETQYF
>TRBJ2-3|TRBV10-3|14|NA|NA
TGTGCCATCAGCACCAGGGCTAGCACAGATACGCAGTATTTT
CAISTRASTDTQYF
>TRBJ2-7|TRBV12-3/TRBV12-4|14|NA|NA
TGTGCCAGCAGTGTGCGGGACAACTACTACGAGCAGTACTTC
CASSVRDNYYEQYF
>TRBJ2-7|TRBV3-1|15|TRBD1|NA
TGTGCCAGCAGCCGTCGGGACAGGGGAACCTACGAGCAGTACTTC
CASSRRDRGTYEQYF
>TRBJ2-1|TRBV10-3|13|NA|many
TGTGCCATCGAACAGGACGTCGGAAATGAGCAGTTCTTC
CAIEQDVGNEQFF
>TRBJ2-1|TRBV4-2|16|NA|few
TGTGCCAGCAGCCAGCCCTCCCGGGACTCCCGAAATGAGCAGTTCTTC
CASSQPSRDSRNEQFF
>TRBJ2-3|TRBV7-9|15|TRBD2|NA
TGTGCCAGCAGCGGACCCGGGAGGGGTGGAGATACGCAGTATTTT
CASSGPGRGGDTQYF
>TRBJ2-3|TRBV29-1|13|TRBD1|NA
TGCAGCGTTCAGACAGGGCCCACAGATACGCAGTATTTT
CSVQTGPTDTQYF
>TRBJ2-1|TRBV30|15|NA|NA
TGTGCCTGGAGTGGGGTCGGGGTTCGGTACAATGAGCAGTTCTTC
CAWSGVGVRYNEQFF